The present T cell receptor (beta chain) was sequenced within a study of T cell repertoires in cytomegalovirus infection. Study-wide results and limits: Totalled public TCR beta family frequency picked out people who carried CMV plus the relevant HLA.

The sample holds a few counts of this clonotype. Its matching antigen is unknown. TCRdb itself ran the reads through MiXCR, one entry per CDR3 protein. The sample shows about 890,000 distinct CDR3 sequences, around 31% of them seen only once. The germline V gene has CDR1 PRHDT and CDR2 FYEKMQ (reference sequence). Trimming removed 4 bases from V and 5 bases from J; junction bases left unmatched: 5. The CDR3 totals 14 residues. This TCR was sampled from a human donor in good health (CMV status not recorded). Some clones in this sample may be carry-over from other donors' samples. The specimen comprised cultured CD8+ T cells from PBMCs, sampled from culture after CMV antigen stimulation. The chain uses TRBV13 and TRBJ2-7; 10 bases match TRBD1. The CDR3 sequence is CASSYRDRGDEQYV. In DNA form, the CDR3 reads TGTGCCAGCAGCTATCGGGACAGGGGTGACGAGCAGTACGTC.